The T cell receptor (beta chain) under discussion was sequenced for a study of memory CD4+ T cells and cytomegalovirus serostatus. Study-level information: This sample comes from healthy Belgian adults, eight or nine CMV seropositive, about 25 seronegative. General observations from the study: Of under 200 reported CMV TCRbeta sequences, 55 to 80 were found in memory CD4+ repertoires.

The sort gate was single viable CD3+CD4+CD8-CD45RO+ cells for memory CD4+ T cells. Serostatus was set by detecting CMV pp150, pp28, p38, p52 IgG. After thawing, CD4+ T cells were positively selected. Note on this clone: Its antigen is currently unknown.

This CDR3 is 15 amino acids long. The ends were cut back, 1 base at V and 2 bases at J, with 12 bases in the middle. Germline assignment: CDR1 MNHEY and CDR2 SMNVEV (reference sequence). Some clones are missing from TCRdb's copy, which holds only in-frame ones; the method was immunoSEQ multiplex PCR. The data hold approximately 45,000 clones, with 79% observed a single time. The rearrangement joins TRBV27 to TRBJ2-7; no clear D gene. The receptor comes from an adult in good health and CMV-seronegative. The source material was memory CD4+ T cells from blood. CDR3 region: CASSLLGWMAYEQYF. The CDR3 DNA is TGTGCCAGCAGTTTATTGGGGTGGATGGCCTACGAGCAGTACTTC.